The 27 T cell receptor beta chains reported below all come from one sample, sequenced in a study of vaccination and CD4 T cells after COVID-19. Which antigens these TCRs recognize remains unknown. Sequencing of DNA taken from cultured CD4+ T cells relied on the Oncomine TCR Beta short-read assay. TCRdb re-analysed the PCR reads in MiXCR, keeping a single row per CDR3 protein. The sample yields around 15,000 distinct CDR3 sequences, approximately 40% seen once. Treatment: approximately 9-day PBMC culture with coronavirus spike peptide pools or control peptides (ViraFEST assay). Sequencing was carried out using cultured CD4+ T cells from blood. These receptors all stem from a human donor with COVID-19.

The rearrangement links TRBV6-1 to TRBJ1-6, with 10 bases matching TRBD1. The CDR3 extends over 16 amino acids. V trimming: 1 base; J trimming: 9 bases; junction bases outside the gene matches: 6. CDR1 is MNHNS and CDR2 is SASEGT in the germline V gene. CDR3 nucleotide sequence: TGTGCCAGCAGTGAAGTCTGGGACAGGGGATTTTCACCCCTCCACTTT. Translating gives CASSEVWDRGFSPLHF.

CDR3 amino acids: CASNVGQPTGEQFF. Here the CDR3 DNA reads TGTGCCAGCAATGTGGGACAGCCGACGGGGGAGCAGTTCTTC. The V gene is TRBV6-1, the J gene TRBJ2-1; 7 bases align to TRBD1. The germline V gene encodes CDR1 MNHNS and CDR2 SASEGT. V dropped 7 bases and J dropped 10; count of bases not matched to a gene: 13. The CDR3 covers 14 residues.

The chain is built from TRBV20-1 and TRBJ1-1, with a possible D match to TRBD1 (5 bases). Per the germline V gene, CDR1 is DFQATT and CDR2 is SNEGSKA (reference sequence). V lost 1 base and J lost 2, with 14 bases in between. The CDR3 spans 15 residues. CDR3 nucleotide sequence: TGCAGTGCTAGAGTGGCAGGGCGGGCTAACACTGAAGCTTTCTTT. Translated, it gives CSARVAGRANTEAFF.

The J gene is TRBJ1-6, the V gene TRBV27; D perhaps matches TRBD1 (5 bases). Germline V lookup: CDR1 MNHEY, CDR2 SMNVEV (reference sequence). Between the trimmed V and J ends, which lost 6 bases and 0 bases, there was a span of 12 bases. The CDR3 extends over 16 amino acids. The DNA of the CDR3 is TGTGCCAGCAGAACGACAGCGGACTCCTATAATTCACCCCTCCACTTT. It yields the protein CASRTTADSYNSPLHF.

This clonotype was observed a handful of times. The chain links TRBV11-2 to TRBJ2-3; D is undetermined. Germline CDR1 reads SGHAT; CDR2 reads FQNNGV. V was clipped by 5 bases and J by 4 bases, with 13 bases between them. The CDR3 is 14 amino acids. CDR3 sequence: CASSILTWADTQYF. CDR3 in DNA: TGTGCCAGCAGCATACTCACTTGGGCAGATACGCAGTATTTT.

This clonotype has only a few counts. This rearrangement joins TRBV4-3 to TRBJ1-5; no clear D. Germline CDR1 reads LGHNA; CDR2 reads YSLEER. Trimming stripped 1 base from V and 3 bases from J, with 10 bases between. There are 15 residues in the CDR3. CDR3 protein: CASSQGGRDNQPQHF. In nucleotides, the CDR3 is TGCGCCAGCAGCCAAGGTGGCCGTGACAATCAGCCCCAGCATTTT.

The rearrangement uses TRBV6-5 and TRBJ2-2; D is ambiguous. The CDR3 is 15 residues long. Trimming pared 4 bases from V and 0 bases from J, leaving 9 bases between. The germline CDR1 and CDR2 sequences are MNHEY and SVGAGI. The DNA for the CDR3 is TGTGCCAGCAGTTGGAACGGACCGAACACCGGGGAGCTGTTTTTT. Encoded protein: CASSWNGPNTGELFF.

This chain uses TRBV2 with TRBJ2-2, with TRBD1 matching over 7 bases. Germline CDR1 and CDR2: SNHLY and FYNNEI. V was clipped by 7 bases and J by 7 bases; unmatched bases: 9. The CDR3 covers 14 residues. CDR3 in amino acids: CASTSTGSVGELFF. CDR3 nucleotide sequence: TGTGCCAGCACTTCGACAGGGTCGGTCGGGGAGCTGTTTTTT.

The chain has TRBV2 and TRBJ2-5, with unresolved D. The CDR3 covers 10 residues. Trimming pared 6 bases from V and 3 bases from J, leaving 2 bases between. Germline CDR1 reads SNHLY; CDR2 reads FYNNEI. CDR3 residues: CASRKETQYF. The CDR3 DNA reads TGTGCCAGCAGAAAAGAGACCCAGTACTTC.

The V gene is TRBV7-2, the J gene TRBJ2-2, with D possibly being TRBD1 or TRBD2 (5 bases each). V dropped 8 bases and J dropped 6 bases, with 10 bases sitting between them. The germline V gene encodes CDR1 SGHTA and CDR2 FQGNSA. This CDR3 has 12 residues. The CDR3 coding sequence is TGTGCCAGCCCCCGAGGGGCCGGGGAGCTGTTTTTT. This codes for CASPRGAGELFF.

The chain has TRBV18 and TRBJ1-2; TRBD1 agrees at 9 bases. The germline gives CDR1 KGHSH, CDR2 LQKENI. V dropped 3 bases and J dropped 6; count of bases not matched to a gene: 8. The CDR3 is 15 residues long. CDR3 bases: TGTGCCAGCTCACCGGATAGGACAGGGGATCATGGCTACACCTTC. It is translated as CASSPDRTGDHGYTF. The full variable domain, in which reference TRBV18 and TRBJ1-2 provide the parts outside the CDR3, is NAGVMQNPRHLVRRRGQEARLRCSPMKGHSHVYWYRQLPEEGLKFMVYLQKENIIDESGMPKERFSAEFPKEGPSILRIQQVVRGDSAAYFCASSPDRTGDHGYTFGSGTRLTVV.

The V gene is TRBV2, the J gene TRBJ2-3; TRBD1 aligns across 7 bases. J was trimmed by 2 bases and V by 11 bases; bases with no gene match: 7. The CDR3 is 13 amino acids. The V gene's germline CDR1 is SNHLY and CDR2 FYNNEI. CDR3 coding DNA: TGTGCCCTATCCGACAGGGTCACAGATACGCAGTATTTT. It codes for CALSDRVTDTQYF.

The rearrangement links TRBV11-2 to TRBJ2-7; tentatively, D is TRBD1 (5 bases). The CDR3 covers 14 residues. CDR1 and CDR2 from the germline V gene are SGHAT and FQNNGV. Trimming removed 2 bases at V and 0 bases at J, with 8 bases between. The DNA of the CDR3 is TGTGCCAGCAGCTTATGGGGCGTCTCCTACGAGCAGTACTTC. Its protein is CASSLWGVSYEQYF. Filled out from reference TRBV11-2 and TRBJ2-7, the complete variable domain reads EAGVAQSPRYKIIEKRQSVAFWCNPISGHATLYWYQQILGQGPKLLIQFQNNGVVDDSQLPKDRFSAERLKGVDSTLKIQPAKLEDSAVYLCASSLWGVSYEQYFGPGTRLTVT.

The chain uses TRBV19 and TRBJ1-2; no firm D call. CDR1 and CDR2 from the germline V gene are LNHDA and SQIVND (reference sequence). The V gene lost 5 bases and the J gene lost 0 bases, with 10 bases spanning the gap. The CDR3 is 14 amino acids. The CDR3 sequence is CASSQPTTNYGYTF. In DNA form, the CDR3 reads TGTGCCAGTAGTCAACCCACTACTAACTATGGCTACACCTTC.

The CDR3 DNA follows: TGCAGTGTTAGGGGGACAGCCCTTTGGCCCCAGCATTTT. This encodes CSVRGTALWPQHF. This chain links TRBV20-1 with TRBJ1-5, with 7 bases lining up with TRBD1. The V gene's germline CDR1 is DFQATT and CDR2 SNEGSKA (reference sequence). After removal of 7 bases from V and 9 bases from J, the junction contained 12 bases not matched to a gene. The CDR3 length is 13 residues.

The chain employs TRBV20-1 and TRBJ2-5; either TRBD1 or TRBD2 may fit D (5 bases each). The ends were cut back, 0 bases at V and 5 bases at J, with 16 bases in the middle. This CDR3 spans 15 amino acids. CDR1 is DFQATT, CDR2 SNEGSKA, per germline (reference sequence). For the CDR3, the DNA is TGCAGTGCTAGAGACCCGTTGGGGGACCGGGAGACCCAGTACTTC. This encodes CSARDPLGDRETQYF.

The J gene is TRBJ1-3, the V gene TRBV4-1, with 9 bases identical to TRBD1. From germline, CDR1 is MGHRA and CDR2 YSYEKL. This CDR3 is built from 19 residues. V lost 0 bases, J lost 0 bases, and 9 bases stayed unmatched. The CDR3 protein is CASSQEGGTGGASGNTIYF. CDR3 nucleotides: TGCGCCAGCAGCCAAGAAGGCGGAACAGGGGGCGCCTCTGGAAACACCATATATTTT.

This clonotype has just a few counts. In nucleotides, the CDR3 is TGTGCCAGCAGTGCGTTAGCGGGGGGGCATGGCACAGATACGCAGTATTTT. It is translated as CASSALAGGHGTDTQYF. The rearrangement joins TRBV6-1 to TRBJ2-3; TRBD2 matches at 11 bases. The CDR3 is made up of 17 amino acids. With 4 bases clipped from V and 1 base from J, the junction kept 7 bases outside the gene matches. CDR1 is MNHNS and CDR2 is SASEGT in the germline V gene.

The chain joins TRBV2 to TRBJ1-6, with D perhaps TRBD1 (5 bases). Germline V gene sequence: CDR1 SNHLY, CDR2 FYNNEI. Deletions cut 6 bases from V and 10 bases from J, with 10 bases between. The CDR3 runs to 12 residues. CDR3 amino acids: CASREGKSPLHF. The CDR3 region has the DNA TGTGCCAGCAGGGAGGGGAAGTCACCCCTCCACTTT. Together with reference TRBV2 and TRBJ1-6, the CDR3 gives the full variable domain: EPEVTQTPSHQVTQMGQEVILRCVPISNHLYFYWYRQILGQKVEFLVSFYNNEISEKSEIFDDQFSVERPDGSNFTLKIRSTKLEDSAMYFCASREGKSPLHFGNGTRLTVT.

This clonotype ranks as large. This rearrangement joins TRBV6-1 to TRBJ1-3; the D gene is possibly TRBD1 (5 bases). Germline V gene data show CDR1 as MNHNS and CDR2 as SASEGT. The CDR3 totals 15 residues. The germline V and J ends were trimmed by 6 bases and 1 base, with 13 bases remaining between them. CDR3 bases: TGTGCCAGCAGGAAGGGACTGACTTCTGGAAACACCATATATTTT. Residues: CASRKGLTSGNTIYF.

The chain employs TRBV27 and TRBJ1-5; a possible D gene is TRBD1 (5 bases). The CDR3 has 14 amino acids. V lost 6 bases, J lost 4 bases, and 13 bases lay in between. Germline CDR1 MNHEY, CDR2 SMNVEV (reference sequence). CDR3 sequence reads: CASRRGTENQPQHF. CDR3 bases: TGTGCCAGCAGGCGAGGGACGGAAAATCAGCCCCAGCATTTT.

The chain links TRBV18 to TRBJ1-1; D not resolved. V gave up 2 bases and J gave up 2 bases, with 9 bases separating them. The germline V gene encodes CDR1 KGHSH and CDR2 LQKENI. The CDR3 has 14 residues. CDR3 amino acids: CASSPMGINTEAFF. CDR3 bases: TGTGCCAGCTCACCAATGGGGATTAACACTGAAGCTTTCTTT.

V gene TRBV28 combines with J gene TRBJ1-5, with 8 bases lining up with TRBD1. V was pared by 2 bases and J by 3 bases, with 9 bases of the junction left unmatched. Germline values: CDR1 MDHEN, CDR2 SYDVKM. This CDR3 contains 17 residues. CDR3 bases: TGTGCCAGCAGTTTACCTATCTCAGGGGGCATCAATCAGCCCCAGCATTTT. This codes for CASSLPISGGINQPQHF.

This chain joins TRBV11-3 and TRBJ1-6; the D gene is possibly TRBD1 (5 bases). Looked up from germline, CDR1 is SGHNT and CDR2 is YENEEA. Between the trimmed V and J ends, which lost 4 bases and 5 bases, there was a span of 12 bases. The CDR3 covers 15 residues. The DNA for the CDR3 is TGTGCCAGCAGCTCCGGGGGTTTAGATAATTCACCCCTCCACTTT. Translation gives CASSSGGLDNSPLHF.

The chain is built from TRBV7-9 and TRBJ2-3, with 7 bases matching TRBD1. V shed 5 bases, J shed 5 bases, and the junction held 7 bases outside the gene matches. CDR3 length: 14 residues. The germline V gene has CDR1 SEHNR and CDR2 FQNEAQ (reference sequence). The CDR3 sequence is CASSDRVVQDTQYF. In DNA form, the CDR3 reads TGTGCCAGCAGCGACAGGGTTGTTCAAGATACGCAGTATTTT.

This clonotype was detected a few times. This rearrangement joins TRBV10-3 to TRBJ1-1; 12 nucleotides match TRBD1. Germline CDR1 and CDR2: ENHRY and SYGVKD. This CDR3 comprises 15 residues. Trimming cost V 6 bases and J 7 bases; bases outside gene matches: 9. In nucleotides, the CDR3 is TGTGCCATCAGAGGGACAGGGGGCTTTCGGGGTGAAGCTTTCTTT. The encoded protein is CAIRGTGGFRGEAFF.

This chain connects TRBV7-9 to TRBJ2-7, with D uncertain. Germline values: CDR1 SEHNR, CDR2 FQNEAQ (reference sequence). The ends were cut back, 5 bases at V and 5 bases at J, with 10 bases in the middle. This CDR3 is 12 amino acids long. CDR3 DNA sequence: TGTGCCAGCAGCCCCGGTCCCAACGAGCAGTACTTC. The encoded protein is CASSPGPNEQYF.